A selection of T cell receptor beta chains follows, all from one sample in a study of cytomegalovirus exposure and HLA in healthy donors. The assay was immunoSEQ multiplex PCR, and TCRdb's table has in-frame clones only and misses some. The sample yields 180,000 or so clones, around nine tenths seen once. The sample taken for sequencing was PBMCs. The receptors come from a man younger than 35 in good health and CMV-seropositive. Both conserved end residues are part of each CDR3. A D gene is named only where the DNA matches it firmly. The size field is filled for only some rows; it gives once, few, many or a size class.

>TRBJ1-2|.|TRBV7-6|.
CASSLEGGSSLYGYTF
TGTGCCAGCAGCTTAGAGGGGGGGTCTTCACTGTATGGCTACACCTTC
>TRBJ2-5|.|TRBV11-2|TRBD2
CASSLAGGRETQYF
TGTGCCAGCAGTTTAGCGGGGGGCAGGGAGACCCAGTACTTC
>TRBJ2-7|once|TRBV6-6|.
CASSLMGAVDEQYF
TGTGCCAGCAGCCTAATGGGGGCTGTCGACGAGCAGTACTTC
>TRBJ1-2|.|TRBV5-4|.
CASSLREGITQGYGYTF
TGTGCCAGCAGCTTGAGGGAGGGAATAACCCAGGGCTATGGCTACACCTTC
>TRBJ2-1|once|TRBV7-8|TRBD2
CASSLAWSGAGEQFF
TGTGCCAGCAGCTTAGCATGGAGCGGGGCCGGTGAGCAGTTCTTC
>TRBJ1-1|.|TRBV7-9|TRBD1
CASSLGQGAFF
TGTGCCAGCAGCCTGGGACAGGGAGCTTTCTTT
>TRBJ1-1|.|TRBV2|.
CASKGALGTTEAFF
TGTGCCAGCAAAGGGGCCCTCGGAACAACTGAAGCTTTCTTT
>TRBJ1-1|once|TRBV6-4|.
CASSSQGNTEAFF
TGTGCCAGCAGTTCGCAGGGAAACACTGAAGCTTTCTTT
>TRBJ2-3|.|TRBV7-6|TRBD1
CASSLYGQGSDTQYF
TGTGCCAGCAGCTTATATGGACAGGGCTCAGATACGCAGTATTTT
>TRBJ1-2|.|TRBV6-1|TRBD1
CASSKTGFHGYTF
TGTGCCAGCAGTAAGACAGGGTTCCATGGCTACACCTTC
>TRBJ2-7|few|TRBV18|.
CASSPPGAYEQYF
TGTGCCAGCTCACCACCAGGGGCCTACGAGCAGTACTTC
>TRBJ2-1|few|TRBV6-4|.
CASSDRGRASYNEQFF
TGTGCCAGCAGTGACCGGGGGAGAGCCTCCTACAATGAGCAGTTCTTC
>TRBJ1-2|few|TRBV15|.
CATSRGYREGYTF
TGTGCCACCAGCAGAGGCTACAGAGAAGGCTACACCTTC
>TRBJ1-1|many|TRBV7-2|.
CASSFGGDTEAFF
TGTGCCAGCAGCTTCGGGGGGGACACTGAAGCTTTCTTT
>TRBJ2-7|.|TRBV6-6|.
CASSYFAVNSYEQYF
TGTGCCAGCAGTTACTTCGCGGTCAACTCCTACGAGCAGTACTTC
>TRBJ2-3|.|TRBV7-8|.
CASSPRLISPVDTQYF
TGTGCCAGCAGCCCACGACTTATTTCCCCCGTGGATACGCAGTATTTT
>TRBJ1-5|.|TRBV7-2|TRBD1
CASSFAQGAQHF
TGTGCCAGCAGCTTCGCTCAGGGGGCCCAGCATTTT
>TRBJ2-2|.|TRBV9|.
CASSPPRGFGTGELFF
TGTGCCAGCAGCCCCCCTAGGGGGTTTGGAACCGGGGAGCTGTTTTTT
>TRBJ2-7|.|TRBV6-6|.
CASSVGGGEQYF
TGTGCCAGCAGTGTGGGAGGGGGGGAGCAGTACTTC
>TRBJ1-1|once|TRBV10-3|TRBD1
CAIRLQGNEYEAFF
TGTGCCATCAGGCTACAGGGGAATGAGTATGAAGCTTTCTTT
>TRBJ1-4|.|TRBV29-1|.
CSVAEGQGEKLFF
TGCAGCGTTGCGGAGGGTCAGGGAGAAAAACTGTTTTTT
>TRBJ1-5|.|TRBV19|.
CASSLPGLQPQHF
TGTGCCAGTAGTCTCCCGGGACTGCAGCCCCAGCATTTT
>TRBJ1-5|.|TRBV2|.
CASSGEGQDQPQHF
TGTGCCAGCAGTGGGGAGGGCCAAGACCAGCCCCAGCATTTT
>TRBJ2-7|.|TRBV6-6|TRBD2
CASSSSTSGIYEQYF
TGTGCCAGCAGTTCCTCGACTAGCGGGATCTACGAGCAGTACTTC
>TRBJ1-6|once|TRBV4-3|TRBD1
CASSQAGTGVNSPLHF
TGCGCCAGCAGCCAAGCCGGGACAGGGGTTAATTCACCCCTCCACTTT
>TRBJ2-5|once|TRBV27|TRBD1
CASSSGQVQETQYF
TGTGCCAGCAGTAGCGGACAGGTTCAAGAGACCCAGTACTTC
>TRBJ1-2|.|TRBV5-6|.
CASSLNAGQHGYTF
TGTGCCAGCAGCTTGAATGCAGGACAGCATGGCTACACCTTC
>TRBJ1-1|.|TRBV6-8|.
CASSRPTGPGMNTEAFF
TGTGCCAGCAGTCGGCCGACAGGCCCCGGGATGAACACTGAAGCTTTCTTT
>TRBJ2-7|.|TRBV6-1|.
CASSEVSEQYF
TGTGCCAGCAGTGAAGTGAGCGAGCAGTACTTC
>TRBJ1-3|.|TRBV2|.
CASTSGGGGNTIYF
TGTGCCAGCACCTCGGGAGGGGGTGGAAACACCATATATTTT
>TRBJ2-1|.|TRBV27|.
CASSLVTGEQFF
TGTGCCAGCAGTTTAGTAACGGGGGAGCAGTTCTTC
>TRBJ1-5|.|TRBV5-8|TRBD1
CASSFGQGNQPQHF
TGTGCCAGCAGCTTTGGACAGGGCAATCAGCCCCAGCATTTT
>TRBJ2-2|.|TRBV7-9|TRBD1
CASSLALQGAFELFF
TGTGCCAGCAGCTTAGCGTTACAGGGGGCCTTCGAGCTGTTTTTT
>TRBJ2-1|.|TRBV18|.
CASSPPLERNEQFF
TGTGCCAGCTCACCACCCCTGGAGCGAAATGAGCAGTTCTTC
>TRBJ2-3|.|TRBV9|TRBD2
CASSSRGLAGVAYQYF
TGTGCCAGCAGCTCCCGGGGGCTAGCGGGAGTTGCTTATCAGTATTTT
>TRBJ1-5|.|TRBV9|.
CASSPGQSNQPQHF
TGTGCCAGCAGCCCCGGACAGAGCAATCAGCCCCAGCATTTT
>TRBJ1-2|.|TRBV9|.
CASSVHRTANYGYTF
TGTGCCAGCAGCGTACACAGAACAGCTAACTATGGCTACACCTTC
>TRBJ1-5|.|TRBV5-8|TRBD1
CASSFRGQGNQPQHF
TGTGCCAGCAGCTTTCGGGGACAGGGCAATCAGCCCCAGCATTTT
>TRBJ2-1|.|TRBV2|.
CASSLRGSEQFF
TGTGCCAGCAGTCTTCGGGGGTCTGAGCAGTTCTTC
>TRBJ2-3|.|TRBV2|TRBD2
CASSGLGREGRYTQYF
TGTGCCAGCAGTGGGTTGGGGCGGGAGGGCCGATATACGCAGTATTTT
>TRBJ1-5|.|TRBV19|.
CASSIAGLSNQPQHF
TGTGCCAGTAGTATCGCGGGGCTTAGTAATCAGCCCCAGCATTTT
>TRBJ2-7|.|TRBV18|TRBD1
CASSEGTGGPYEQYF
TGTGCCAGCTCAGAAGGGACAGGGGGCCCGTACGAGCAGTACTTC
>TRBJ2-3|.|TRBV13|TRBD2
CASSLESLAGNTDTQYF
TGTGCCAGCAGCTTAGAGAGTCTAGCGGGGAACACAGATACGCAGTATTTT
>TRBJ1-2|.|TRBV6-5|.
CASSYLQGHGYTF
TGTGCCAGCAGTTACTTACAGGGTCATGGCTACACCTTC
>TRBJ1-1|.|TRBV18|.
CASSPTRGTEAFF
TGTGCCAGCTCACCCACGCGGGGGACTGAAGCTTTCTTT
>TRBJ1-1|.|TRBV7-6|.
CASSLGDPLNTEAFF
TGTGCCAGCAGCTTAGGAGATCCTCTGAACACTGAAGCTTTCTTT
>TRBJ2-7|few|TRBV9|TRBD1
CASSFRDRPYEQYF
TGTGCCAGCAGCTTCCGGGACAGACCTTACGAGCAGTACTTC
>TRBJ2-1|.|TRBV9|.
CASSTRLGNEQFF
TGTGCCAGCAGCACCCGACTGGGCAATGAGCAGTTCTTC
>TRBJ2-1|.|TRBV19|TRBD2
CASTPSGSSYEQFF
TGTGCCAGCACCCCAAGCGGGAGTTCCTATGAGCAGTTCTTC
>TRBJ2-3|.|TRBV18|.
CASSPTARGGVTQYF
TGTGCCAGCTCTCCGACAGCCCGCGGCGGTGTTACGCAGTATTTT
>TRBJ2-6|.|TRBV7-2|.
CASSLAGDYVLTF
TGTGCCAGCAGCTTAGCTGGGGACTACGTCCTGACTTTC
>TRBJ2-7|.|TRBV28|.
CASNSPSSYEQYF
TGTGCCAGCAATTCGCCGAGCTCCTACGAGCAGTACTTC
>TRBJ2-7|once|TRBV5-4|.
CASSPGRGSGSYEQYF
TGTGCCAGCAGCCCGGGTCGGGGAAGTGGCTCCTACGAGCAGTACTTC
>TRBJ2-2|.|TRBV7-9|.
CASTTMGYRGWNTGELFF
TGTGCCAGCACAACCATGGGCTACCGAGGGTGGAACACCGGGGAGCTGTTTTTT
>TRBJ1-3|once|TRBV4-2|.
CASSQTGRPSGNTIYF
TGTGCCAGCAGCCAGACAGGCCGCCCCTCTGGAAACACCATATATTTT